These 12 T cell receptor beta chains originate from one sample sequenced in a study of blood T cell repertoires in COVID-19. Only in-frame clones appear in the TCRdb table, and some are missing; sequencing was by immunoSEQ multiplex PCR. The sample lists more than 110,000 clones; roughly 89% were seen once. Sequenced sample: PBMCs or T cells enriched from blood (not recorded which). Receptors were obtained from a man aged 45-65 years who had recovered from COVID-19.

The CDR3 loop is CASSPRQTDTQYF. The DNA for the CDR3 is TGTGCCAGCAGCCCCCGACAGACAGATACGCAGTATTTT. The rearrangement links TRBV11-3 to TRBJ2-3, with D possibly matching TRBD1 (5 bases). The germline gives CDR1 SGHNT, CDR2 YENEEA. This CDR3 has 13 amino acids. The V gene lost 5 bases and the J gene lost 3 bases, with 9 bases spanning the gap.

This chain joins TRBV3-1 (or the pseudogene TRBV3-2) and TRBJ2-7; D unresolved. Trimming removed 4 bases from V and 4 bases from J, with 11 bases in between. This CDR3 is built from 13 residues. The germline V gene encodes CDR1 LGHDT and CDR2 YNNKEL (reference sequence). The CDR3 sequence is CASSPRSGYEQYV. CDR3 nucleotide sequence: TGTGCCAGCAGCCCAAGGTCGGGTTACGAGCAGTACGTC.

The chain uses TRBV18 and TRBJ1-5; D is possibly TRBD1 (6 bases). The CDR3 covers 13 residues. V was pared by 2 bases and J by 5 bases, with 7 bases between. Germline V gene data show CDR1 as KGHSH and CDR2 as LQKENI. This CDR3 is CASSPRTDQPQHF. CDR3 nucleotides: TGTGCCAGCTCACCAAGGACAGATCAGCCCCAGCATTTT.

The chain employs TRBV12-5 and TRBJ2-1; perhaps TRBD2 as D (6 bases). The CDR3 contains 12 residues. Deletions cut 4 bases from V and 10 bases from J, with 11 bases between. Germline CDR1 and CDR2: LGHNT and FRNRAP. DNA for the CDR3: TGTGCTAGTGGTTCCTCTGCGGGGGAGCAGTTCTTC. The encoded protein is CASGSSAGEQFF.

The V gene is TRBV9, the J gene TRBJ1-1; 8 positions agree with TRBD1. Germline CDR1 and CDR2: SGDLS and YYNGEE. This CDR3 has 14 amino acids. The trim removed 4 bases at V and 5 bases at J, leaving 7 bases unmatched. The CDR3 loop reads CASSPRQGRTEAFF. CDR3 DNA: TGTGCCAGCAGCCCCCGACAGGGGAGGACTGAAGCTTTCTTT.

The V gene is TRBV12-3 or TRBV12-4, the J gene TRBJ1-1, with D perhaps TRBD1 (6 bases). The CDR3 has 13 residues. V was pared by 1 base and J by 7 bases, with 10 bases between. CDR3 sequence: CASSLEDSREAFF. CDR3 nucleotide sequence: TGTGCCAGCAGTTTAGAGGACAGTCGTGAAGCTTTCTTT.

This clone was counted only a few times. The genes are TRBV18 and TRBJ2-7; 7 bases align to TRBD2. Per germline, CDR1 KGHSH and CDR2 LQKENI. After removal of 0 bases from V and 3 bases from J, the junction contained 5 bases not matched to a gene. The CDR3 totals 15 residues. CDR3 coding DNA: TGTGCCAGCTCACCACCGACGGGGGGAAACTACGAGCAGTACTTC. Protein: CASSPPTGGNYEQYF.

The chain carries TRBV28 and TRBJ2-5, with 10 nucleotides matching TRBD2. CDR1 and CDR2 from the germline V gene are MDHEN and SYDVKM. V gave up 7 bases and J gave up 3 bases; unmatched junction bases: 8. This CDR3 has 15 amino acids. DNA for the CDR3: TGTGCCAGCAATCCCCAAGCGGGGGGGAAAGAGACCCAGTACTTC. Translating gives CASNPQAGGKETQYF.

The CDR3 protein is CASRGTSVNTGELFF. DNA of the CDR3: TGTGCCAGCAGAGGGACTAGCGTAAACACCGGGGAGCTGTTTTTT. The chain joins TRBV2 to TRBJ2-2, with TRBD2 identical over 10 bases. The J segment lost 2 bases and the V segment lost 6 bases, leaving 3 bases of the junction unmatched. The germline gives CDR1 SNHLY, CDR2 FYNNEI. The CDR3 consists of 15 residues.

As regards this clone: A read error may produce the germline difference seen at one junction end. V is TRBV7-7 and J is TRBJ2-5, with D perhaps TRBD1 (6 bases). CDR1 and CDR2 (germline): SSHAT, FNYEAQ (reference sequence). The CDR3 covers 15 residues. The CDR3 protein is CASSLGSGATETQYF. For the CDR3, the DNA is TGTGCTAGCAGCTTAGGGTCAGGGGCGACGGAGACCCAGTACTTC. Full variable domain (missing parts from reference TRBV7-7 and TRBJ2-5): GAGVSQSPRYKVTKRGQDVTLRCDPISSHATLYWYQQALGQGPEFLTYFNYEAQPDKSGLPSDRFSAERPEGSISTLTIQRTEQRDSAMYRCASSLGSGATETQYFGPGTRLLVL.

The chain employs TRBV6-5 and TRBJ1-2; D call uncertain. CDR1 is MNHEY, CDR2 SVGAGI, per germline. V was trimmed by 7 bases and J by 4 bases, leaving 10 bases between them. The CDR3 covers 12 residues. CDR3 sequence: CASTSGTYGYTF. CDR3 nucleotides: TGTGCCAGCACCTCGGGAACCTATGGCTACACCTTC.

The chain uses TRBV27 and TRBJ2-1, with 15 nucleotides matching TRBD2. CDR3 length equals 18 residues. Losses at the gene ends were 3 bases for V and 5 bases for J; bases not matched to a gene: 8. Germline CDR1 MNHEY, CDR2 SMNVEV (reference sequence). The CDR3 loop is CASSFMGLAGGLNNEQFF. The CDR3 coding sequence is TGTGCCAGCAGTTTTATGGGACTAGCGGGAGGCCTTAACAATGAGCAGTTCTTC.